This T cell receptor beta chain was captured in a study of blood T cell repertoires in COVID-19. Study-level information: Sites across the United States, Italy and Spain contributed samples from acute and convalescent COVID-19. Sample material is recorded as cDNA or gDNA derived from T cells, B-cell-depleted T cells, or PBMCs.

The CDR3 loop spans 12 amino acids. In germline, CDR1 is MDHEN, CDR2 SYDVKM. Trimming removed 2 bases from V and 6 bases from J, with 5 bases in between. This clone was seen just once. This sample also contains other DNA sequences that code for the same CDR3. Source study methods: Scientists estimated how many nucleated cells there were by amplifying reference gene primers. Sequencing was performed with immunoSEQ multiplex PCR; in TCRdb, only in-frame clones are kept and a portion is missing. That table is the source of V, J and clone size, and D and trimming were worked out from the DNA. The sample contains 190,000 or so clones, around 87% of which appear only once.

The chain joins TRBV28 to TRBJ1-5, with unresolved D. The source is a man in his forties or fifties with active or convalescent COVID-19. The sequenced sample consisted of peripheral blood. CDR3 nucleotides: TGTGCCAGCAGTTTACTACGTCAGCCCCAGCATTTT. Its protein product is CASSLLRQPQHF. Combining the CDR3 with reference TRBV28 and TRBJ1-5 gives the whole variable domain DVKVTQSSRYLVKRTGEKVFLECVQDMDHENMFWYRQDPGLGLRLIYFSYDVKMKEKGDIPEGYSVSREKKERFSLILESASTNQTSMYLCASSLLRQPQHFGDGTRLSIL.